Listed here are 21 T cell receptor beta chains from one sample, sequenced in a study of blood T cell repertoires in COVID-19. The assay was immunoSEQ multiplex PCR, and TCRdb's table has in-frame clones only and misses some. The sample lists about 330,000 clones; more than 75% were seen once. Material: peripheral blood. The receptor source for this set is a woman between 45 and 60 years old with acute or convalescent COVID-19.

This clone was seen just once. The V call is TRBV19, the J call TRBJ1-5; 10 bases line up with TRBD1. The CDR3 is 16 residues long. CDR1 and CDR2 from the germline V gene are LNHDA and SQIVND (reference sequence). After removal of 6 bases from V and 3 bases from J, the junction contained 8 bases not matched to a gene. The DNA for the CDR3 is TGTGCCAGTAGCCTAAGACAGGGGGCCCTCAATCAGCCCCAGCATTTT. This sequence encodes CASSLRQGALNQPQHF.

This clone was seen once. The chain couples TRBV28 to TRBJ1-1; D is possibly TRBD1 (5 bases). Germline CDR1 and CDR2: MDHEN and SYDVKM. The V and J ends lost 10 bases and 0 bases respectively, with 18 bases between them. The CDR3 contains 15 residues. The DNA of the CDR3 is TGTGCCACCAGCAAGGGCAGGGTCATGAACACTGAAGCTTTCTTT. It is translated as CATSKGRVMNTEAFF.

The rearrangement links TRBV10-3 to TRBJ1-1, with D perhaps matching TRBD1 (5 bases). The germline V and J ends were trimmed by 7 bases and 0 bases, with 9 bases remaining between them. The CDR3 spans 13 residues. The V gene's germline CDR1 is ENHRY and CDR2 SYGVKD. The CDR3 is CAINGGMNTEAFF. The CDR3 coding sequence is TGTGCCATCAACGGGGGAATGAACACTGAAGCTTTCTTT.

The J gene is TRBJ1-2, the V gene TRBV28; TRBD1 matches 7 bases. CDR3 size: 14 residues. The V gene end was trimmed by 6 bases and the J gene end by 7 bases; junction bases not matched to a gene: 11. The V gene's germline CDR1 is MDHEN and CDR2 SYDVKM. This CDR3 is CASRRDSGFFGYTF. The CDR3 coding sequence is TGTGCCAGCAGACGGGACAGCGGGTTCTTTGGCTACACCTTC.

J is TRBJ2-1 and V is TRBV6-6; 8 nucleotides match TRBD1. CDR1 is MNHNY and CDR2 is SVGAGI in the germline V gene (reference sequence). CDR3 length equals 15 residues. V dropped 2 bases and J dropped 8; count of bases not matched to a gene: 8. CDR3 sequence (DNA): TGTGCCAGCAGTTACGGTCCAGGGGGCAAAGATGAGCAGTTCTTC. Translation gives CASSYGPGGKDEQFF.

The chain combines TRBV25-1 with TRBJ2-2; D perhaps matches TRBD1 (5 bases). The length of the CDR3 is 17 residues. Germline V CDR1 and CDR2: MGHDK, SYGVNS. Trimming left V 3 bases short and J 3 bases short, with 17 bases between. CDR3 DNA sequence: TGTGCCAGCAGTGACCCGCGCAGGGCTATCGACACCGGGGAGCTGTTTTTT. This encodes CASSDPRRAIDTGELFF.

The chain employs TRBV18 and TRBJ1-5, with D possibly matching TRBD1 (6 bases). This CDR3 spans 16 amino acids. V gave up 3 bases and J gave up 0 bases, with 12 bases separating them. Germline CDR1 is KGHSH and CDR2 is LQKENI. CDR3 sequence reads: CASSPGTPYSNQPQHF. Here the CDR3 DNA reads TGTGCCAGCTCACCGGGGACACCTTATAGCAATCAGCCCCAGCATTTT.

V gene TRBV12-5 combines with J gene TRBJ1-2; 7 bases fit TRBD1. Germline V gene lookup returns CDR1 LGHNT and CDR2 FRNRAP. Germline trimming cut 6 bases from V and 1 base from J; bases unmatched to any gene: 5. The CDR3 sequence is 14 residues long. The DNA of the CDR3 is TGTGCTAGTGGGACGGGACAGCTTAACTATGGCTACACCTTC. This codes for CASGTGQLNYGYTF.

The chain recombines TRBV11-2 with TRBJ2-7, with 7 bases identical to TRBD2. The CDR3 sequence is 12 residues long. V was pared by 5 bases and J by 13 bases, with 11 bases of the junction left unmatched. Germline CDR1 is SGHAT and CDR2 is FQNNGV. The CDR3 here is CASSPIAGRIYF. CDR3 DNA sequence: TGTGCCAGCAGCCCTATAGCGGGCCGCATATACTTC. The full variable domain, rest sourced from reference TRBV11-2 and TRBJ2-7, is EAGVAQSPRYKIIEKRQSVAFWCNPISGHATLYWYQQILGQGPKLLIQFQNNGVVDDSQLPKDRFSAERLKGVDSTLKIQPAKLEDSAVYLCASSPIAGRIYFGPGTRLTVT.

The chain couples TRBV7-9 to TRBJ1-2; tentatively, D is TRBD1 (5 bases). The CDR3 loop spans 15 amino acids. Germline CDR1 SEHNR, CDR2 FQNEAQ (reference sequence). V lost 1 base, J lost 6 bases, and 15 bases lay in between. CDR3 in amino acids: CASSLVATGSHGYTF. The CDR3 coding sequence is TGTGCCAGCAGCTTAGTCGCCACAGGCTCCCATGGCTACACCTTC.

As to this clone: Additional DNA sequences in this sample encode the identical CDR3. The chain has TRBV24-1 and TRBJ2-7, with a tentative D call TRBD2 (6 bases). The length of the CDR3 is 13 residues. The germline V gene has CDR1 KGHDR and CDR2 SFDVKD. Trimming shortened V by 1 base and J by 4 bases, and 7 bases separated the two germline ends. CDR3 coding DNA: TGTGCCACCAGTGATTTCGGAGGGTACGAGCAGTACTTC. It specifies CATSDFGGYEQYF.

The rearrangement joins TRBV6-5 to TRBJ1-1, with 8 bases lining up with TRBD1. CDR1 is MNHEY and CDR2 is SVGAGI in the germline V gene. The CDR3 totals 14 residues. J lost 5 bases, V lost 6 bases, and 8 bases had no gene match. CDR3 protein: CASRNRGDMTEAFF. The CDR3 DNA follows: TGTGCCAGCAGAAACAGGGGGGACATGACTGAAGCTTTCTTT.

V is TRBV2 and J is TRBJ2-1, with TRBD1 matching 9 bases. The V and J ends lost 6 bases and 1 base, in that order; junction bases with no gene match: 4. This CDR3 is 15 amino acids long. The germline V gene encodes CDR1 SNHLY and CDR2 FYNNEI. This CDR3 reads CASRLTGGSYNEQFF. The CDR3 nucleotides read TGTGCCAGCAGGCTGACAGGGGGTTCCTACAATGAGCAGTTCTTC.

With regard to this clone: Compared with germline, one end of the junction differs, possibly owing to a read error. This same CDR3 is encoded by further DNA sequences in the sample. The V and J genes are TRBV7-2 and TRBJ2-2; 7 positions match TRBD2. This CDR3 is built from 16 residues. Per the germline V gene, CDR1 is SGHTA and CDR2 is FQGNSA. The CDR3, as DNA: TGCGCCAGCAGCCCCCGTCGGGGAGGGGACACCGGGGAGCTGTTTTTT. This codes for CASSPRRGGDTGELFF.

The rearrangement uses TRBV4-1 and TRBJ1-1; TRBD1 aligns across 7 bases. The CDR3 loop spans 15 amino acids. Germline trimming cut 0 bases from V and 4 bases from J; bases unmatched to any gene: 5. Germline values: CDR1 MGHRA, CDR2 YSYEKL. In DNA form, the CDR3 reads TGCGCCAGCAGCCAAGATCAACAGGGGATCACTGAAGCTTTCTTT. Protein: CASSQDQQGITEAFF.

The rearrangement uses TRBV29-1 and TRBJ1-2; the D is unclear. V lost 8 bases, J lost 8 bases, and 15 bases lay in between. The V gene's germline CDR1 is SQVTM and CDR2 ANQGSEA. The CDR3 consists of 11 residues. This CDR3 is CSSHSTLGYTF. CDR3 bases: TGCAGCTCCCACTCTACCTTAGGCTACACCTTC.

The chain employs TRBV7-2 and TRBJ2-7, with D maybe TRBD2 (5 bases). This CDR3 region has 13 residues. The V end was cut by 7 bases, the J end by 4 bases, with 14 bases between. Per the germline V gene, CDR1 is SGHTA and CDR2 is FQGNSA. CDR3 coding DNA: TGTGCCAGCACCATAAGGGAGAGATACGAGCAGTACTTC. Translation: CASTIRERYEQYF.

In this sample, this clone turned up once. The chain combines TRBV28 with TRBJ1-6; 9 bases map to TRBD1. The trim removed 5 bases at V and 7 bases at J, leaving 3 bases unmatched. Germline-derived CDR1 and CDR2 are MDHEN and SYDVKM. CDR3 length: 14 amino acids. The CDR3 bases are TGTGCCAGCAGTGTGGGACAGGGCAATTCACCCCTCCACTTT. It yields the protein CASSVGQGNSPLHF.

This chain joins TRBV5-1 and TRBJ1-1; a weak D match, TRBD1 (6 bases). CDR1 SGHRS and CDR2 YFSETQ come from the germline V gene. Trimming removed 0 bases at V and 1 base at J, with 13 bases between. This CDR3 region has 16 residues. The chain's CDR3 is CASSLDGAQGNTEAFF. CDR3 coding DNA: TGCGCCAGCAGCTTGGACGGGGCACAGGGGAACACTGAAGCTTTCTTT.

This chain connects TRBV7-3 to TRBJ1-3, with TRBD1 matching over 8 bases. The germline V gene encodes CDR1 SGHTA and CDR2 FQGTGA. Unmatched junction bases numbered 1, after V lost 3 bases and J lost 0 bases. The CDR3 has 15 amino acids. The chain's CDR3 is CASSFTGGSGNTIYF. CDR3 in DNA: TGTGCCAGCAGCTTTACAGGGGGCTCTGGAAACACCATATATTTT.

The J gene is TRBJ1-2, the V gene TRBV18; 7 bases fit TRBD1. The germline V gene has CDR1 KGHSH and CDR2 LQKENI. The CDR3 covers 18 residues. J was trimmed by 6 bases and V by 5 bases; bases with no gene match: 21. The CDR3 nucleotides read TGTGCCAGCTCATTCGGACAGGCGCCCGATCTAGAGGAGAATGGCTACACCTTC. Translating it yields CASSFGQAPDLEENGYTF. The whole variable domain, remainder taken from reference TRBV18 and TRBJ1-2, is NAGVMQNPRHLVRRRGQEARLRCSPMKGHSHVYWYRQLPEEGLKFMVYLQKENIIDESGMPKERFSAEFPKEGPSILRIQQVVRGDSAAYFCASSFGQAPDLEENGYTFGSGTRLTVV.